What follows describes a single TCR beta chain. Libraries were prepared by immunoSEQ multiplex PCR; TCRdb keeps only in-frame clonotypes and omits some of them. The sample shows around 4,400 clones, 75% to 90% of them seen only once. Germline CDR1 is SGHTS and CDR2 is YDEGEE. The CDR3 consists of 14 residues. Trimming took 0 bases from V and 4 from J, leaving 10 bases between them. This sample is drawn from a study of chemoradiotherapy in HPV16-positive cancers. This TCR came from a human donor with HPV-associated anogenital cancer. Sampling was conducted from a patient who underwent chemoradiotherapy. The chain has TRBV5-8 and TRBJ1-1; maybe TRBD1 (6 bases). The CDR3 spells CASSLGSRGTEAFF. In DNA, the CDR3 is TGTGCCAGCAGCTTGGGGTCCAGGGGCACTGAAGCTTTCTTT. Based on the CDR3 plus reference TRBV5-8 and TRBJ1-1, the full variable domain is EAGVTQSPTHLIKTRGQQATLRCSPISGHTSVYWYQQALGLGLQFLLWYDEGEERNRGNFPPRFSGRQFPNYSSELNVNALELEDSALYLCASSLGSRGTEAFFGQGTRLTVV.